Listed here are 23 T cell receptor beta chains from one sample, sequenced in a study of T cells in Graves' hyperthyroidism and ophthalmopathy. Amplified TCR beta CDR3 regions came from RNA transcripts. Carried out on the TCR CDR3, a first-round RT-PCR used the HTBI primer set. One entry per CDR3 protein, called by TCRdb with MiXCR from the multiplex PCR reads. The sample records around 580,000 distinct CDR3 sequences, 16% being singletons. Sequenced material: blood. These receptors were taken from a woman younger than 35 with Graves' hyperthyroidism.

This clonotype was detected a few times. The genes are TRBV20-1 and TRBJ2-3; D not certain. The CDR3 covers 14 residues. Germline V lookup: CDR1 DFQATT, CDR2 SNEGSKA (reference sequence). Trimming took 0 bases from V and 4 from J, leaving 11 bases between them. In DNA, the CDR3 is TGCAGTGCTAGAGATCGGACGGCCCCAGATACGCAGTATTTT. It translates to CSARDRTAPDTQYF.

The chain links TRBV10-3 to TRBJ2-1, with 8 bases fitting TRBD2. V trimming: 5 bases; J trimming: 0 bases; junction bases outside the gene matches: 9. CDR3 length: 17 residues. Germline CDR1 ENHRY, CDR2 SYGVKD. The CDR3, as DNA: TGTGCCATCAGTAAGACTAGCGAACAAAGCTCCTACAATGAGCAGTTCTTC. Its translation is CAISKTSEQSSYNEQFF.

This clonotype was detected ten times or more. CDR3 sequence: CASSGTGSGEKLFF. CDR3 nucleotide sequence: TGTGCCAGCAGTGGGACAGGGTCGGGGGAAAAACTGTTTTTT. The rearrangement links TRBV28 to TRBJ1-4; 9 bases fit TRBD1. The CDR3 length is 14 residues. CDR1 and CDR2 from the germline V gene are MDHEN and SYDVKM. V lost 5 bases and J lost 8; bases outside the gene matches: 6.

This clonotype was seen ten or more times. This chain links TRBV2 with TRBJ2-1; possibly TRBD2 for D (5 bases). The V end lost 7 bases, the J end lost 4 bases, and 17 bases lay between the germline ends. Germline V gene lookup returns CDR1 SNHLY and CDR2 FYNNEI. The CDR3 contains 15 residues. The CDR3 loop reads CASTDLGREYNEQFF. The DNA of the CDR3 is TGTGCCAGCACCGACCTAGGCCGGGAATACAATGAGCAGTTCTTC.

The sample holds a few counts of this clonotype. The chain employs TRBV28 and TRBJ1-3; D is ambiguous. The CDR3 extends over 14 amino acids. Trimming shortened V by 9 bases and J by 1 base, and 13 bases separated the two germline ends. Germline V gene data show CDR1 as MDHEN and CDR2 as SYDVKM. DNA of the CDR3: TGTGCCAGTGTTCAGGTTCCTTCTGGAAACACCATATATTTT. This gives the protein CASVQVPSGNTIYF.

The chain links TRBV28 to TRBJ1-1, with D maybe TRBD1 (5 bases). Trimming took 2 bases from V and 5 from J, leaving 12 bases between them. Germline V CDR1 and CDR2: MDHEN, SYDVKM. The CDR3 consists of 14 residues. In nucleotides, the CDR3 is TGTGCCAGCAGTTTAATAAGGGGCTGGACTGAAGCTTTCTTT. Its protein product is CASSLIRGWTEAFF.

This clonotype was counted at least ten times. J is TRBJ2-7 and V is TRBV20-1; D ambiguous. The CDR3 runs to 11 residues. Trimming cost V 6 bases and J 5 bases, with 11 bases left between them. CDR1 DFQATT and CDR2 SNEGSKA come from the germline V gene (reference sequence). The CDR3 is CSAAQAHEQYF. The DNA for the CDR3 is TGCAGTGCCGCTCAGGCGCACGAGCAGTACTTC.

V gene TRBV4-3 combines with J gene TRBJ1-6; D is ambiguous. CDR3 length equals 13 residues. Trimming shortened V by 0 bases and J by 10 bases, and 7 bases separated the two germline ends. Per the germline V gene, CDR1 is LGHNA and CDR2 is YSLEER. The DNA for the CDR3 is TGCGCCAGCAGCCAAGAATCCATATCACCCCTCCACTTT. It specifies CASSQESISPLHF.

This clonotype appeared a few times. One junction end disagrees with the germline gene, perhaps due to a read error. The chain combines TRBV5-6 with TRBJ2-1; D ambiguous. The CDR3 is made up of 14 amino acids. In germline, CDR1 is SGHDT, CDR2 YYEEEE. Here the CDR3 reads CAGSLGRLGNEQFF. The CDR3 nucleotides read TGTGCCGGCAGCTTGGGCAGGCTGGGCAATGAGCAGTTCTTC.

In this sample, this clonotype turned up many times. J is TRBJ2-1 and V is TRBV16; D remains unclear. This CDR3 comprises 14 residues. Germline CDR1 KGHSY, CDR2 FQNENV. With 0 bases removed from V and 6 bases from J, the gap between germline ends came to 9 bases. The CDR3 DNA follows: TGTGCCAGCAGCCAATCTGCTAATTCCAATGAGCAGTTCTTC. Translated: CASSQSANSNEQFF.

This chain links TRBV6-1 with TRBJ1-6, with unresolved D. Deletions cut 8 bases from V and 7 bases from J, with 12 bases between. CDR3 length equals 13 residues. Germline V lookup: CDR1 MNHNS, CDR2 SASEGT. In DNA, the CDR3 is TGTGCCAGCGTCAATTTACGGAATTCACCCCTCCACTTT. This codes for CASVNLRNSPLHF.

The chain carries TRBV30 and TRBJ2-1; the D call may be TRBD1 or TRBD2 (5 bases each). Trimming took 2 bases from V and 0 from J, leaving 11 bases between them. From germline, CDR1 is GTSNPN and CDR2 SVGIG (reference sequence). The CDR3 runs 15 residues. This CDR3 reads CAWSLGRSSYNEQFF. For the CDR3, the DNA is TGTGCCTGGAGTCTGGGACGGAGCTCCTACAATGAGCAGTTCTTC.

This clonotype came up many times. The CDR3 sequence: CASSFGGRNEGYTF. CDR3 bases: TGTGCCAGCAGTTTCGGGGGCAGGAATGAGGGCTACACCTTC. V usage is TRBV12-3 or TRBV12-4 and J usage is TRBJ1-2; a weak D match, TRBD1 (6 bases). V was cut by 3 bases and J by 8 bases, with 16 bases left in between. The CDR3 is made up of 14 amino acids.

This clonotype appeared many times. CDR3 amino acids: CASSRTTSGGYEQYF. DNA of the CDR3: TGTGCCAGCAGCCGAACGACTAGCGGGGGGTACGAGCAGTACTTC. This chain connects TRBV3-1 to TRBJ2-7; 13 bases align to TRBD2. The CDR3 covers 15 residues. Looked up from germline, CDR1 is LGHDT and CDR2 is YNNKEL (reference sequence). After removal of 4 bases from V and 4 bases from J, the junction contained 4 bases not matched to a gene.

This clonotype was picked up many times. This chain links TRBV5-1 with TRBJ2-1, with 12 bases matching TRBD2. The V segment lost 4 bases and the J segment 6 bases; nucleotides outside the gene matches: 8. Germline V gene sequence: CDR1 SGHRS, CDR2 YFSETQ. The CDR3 has 16 amino acids. The CDR3 sequence is CASSLSGTSGLNEQFF. The DNA for the CDR3 is TGCGCCAGCAGCCTATCCGGGACTAGCGGGCTCAATGAGCAGTTCTTC.

This clonotype was recorded many times. V is TRBV6-1 and J is TRBJ2-2, with TRBD2 matching 7 bases. The germline V gene has CDR1 MNHNS and CDR2 SASEGT. After removal of 4 bases from V and 5 bases from J, the junction contained 7 bases not matched to a gene. CDR3 length equals 15 residues. The CDR3 spells CASSAAGDSTGELFF. CDR3 bases: TGTGCCAGCAGTGCGGCGGGAGATTCGACCGGGGAGCTGTTTTTT.

The chain links TRBV20-1 to TRBJ2-5; either TRBD1 or TRBD2 may supply D (6 bases each). The CDR3 is made up of 15 amino acids. Trimming removed 0 bases at V and 5 bases at J, with 16 bases between. Germline lookup yields CDR1 DFQATT and CDR2 SNEGSKA (reference sequence). CDR3 residues: CSARDGGRGGETQYF. The CDR3 coding sequence is TGCAGTGCTAGAGACGGCGGCCGAGGGGGGGAGACCCAGTACTTC.

This clonotype was picked up a small number of times. The V gene is TRBV19, the J gene TRBJ2-1, with D unresolved. The CDR3 runs to 15 residues. Deletions cut 7 bases from V and 0 bases from J, with 13 bases between. Germline-derived CDR1 and CDR2 are LNHDA and SQIVND (reference sequence). The CDR3 coding sequence is TGTGCCAGTATTTCTAGGGATGGCTCCTACAATGAGCAGTTCTTC. As protein: CASISRDGSYNEQFF.

The chain combines TRBV19 with TRBJ2-6; 7 nucleotides line up with TRBD2. V trimming: 5 bases; J trimming: 0 bases; junction bases outside the gene matches: 10. From germline, CDR1 is LNHDA and CDR2 SQIVND (reference sequence). This CDR3 is built from 18 residues. CDR3 region: CASSDRGAGISGANVLTF. In DNA, the CDR3 is TGTGCCAGTAGTGACCGTGGAGCGGGGATCTCTGGGGCCAACGTCCTGACTTTC.

The gene calls are TRBV2 and TRBJ2-7; 7 nucleotides match TRBD1. CDR3 length equals 15 residues. Germline CDR1 reads SNHLY; CDR2 reads FYNNEI. The ends lost 5 bases at V and 3 bases at J; junction bases unmatched: 10. The CDR3 reads CASSRESGQFYEQYF. CDR3 DNA sequence: TGTGCCAGCAGTCGAGAGTCGGGACAGTTCTACGAGCAGTACTTC.

Ten or more counts support this clonotype. This chain uses TRBV30 with TRBJ1-1; D not certain. From germline, CDR1 is GTSNPN and CDR2 SVGIG (reference sequence). This CDR3 contains 13 residues. V lost 3 bases to trimming and J lost 7 bases, with 15 bases between them. CDR3 protein: CAWRMDTDNEAFF. DNA of the CDR3: TGTGCCTGGAGAATGGATACAGATAATGAAGCTTTCTTT.

Remarks on this clonotype: A clone one base away is much larger, so this may be a read error. The V and J genes are TRBV20-1 and TRBJ2-7; D uncertain. CDR3 length equals 14 residues. CDR1 is DFQATT and CDR2 is SNEGSKA in the germline V gene (reference sequence). The DNA of the CDR3 is TGCAGTGCTAGAGATCTGGAAAGAGCCTACGAGCAGTGCTTC. Its translation is CSARDLERAYEQCF.

This clonotype was seen a handful of times. This chain joins TRBV7-9 and TRBJ2-7; D is uncertain. In germline, CDR1 is SEHNR, CDR2 FQNEAQ (reference sequence). With 4 bases removed from V and 4 bases from J, the gap between germline ends came to 23 bases. The CDR3 length is 17 residues. In nucleotides, the CDR3 is TGTGCCAGCAGCTCGACCGTATTCTCCACCTCGGATTACGAGCAGTACTTC. This gives the protein CASSSTVFSTSDYEQYF.